This is a list of T cell receptor beta chains from one sample in a study of response to subunit inactivated influenza vaccine. TCRdb fed the RT-PCR reads into MiXCR, producing one record per CDR3 protein. The repertoire consists of 550,000 to 800,000 distinct CDR3 sequences, with about a sixth occurring once and the leading ten covering 11%. The sample was PBMCs from blood, taken 11 to 12 days after vaccination. The receptors derive from a man aged 50-60 years who received an inactivated influenza vaccine. Both conserved end residues are part of each CDR3. D genes are given only for firm matches. Expanded clones are given a class, and other clones once, few, many or no size at all.

cdr3_length,v_call,j_call,d_call,clone_size,cdr3_aa,cdr3_nt
15,TRBV7-2,TRBJ1-5,-,-,CASTESGGGNQPQHF,TGTGCCAGCACCGAGTCTGGGGGAGGCAATCAGCCCCAGCATTTT
20,TRBV15,TRBJ2-3,TRBD2,many,CATSRGSAWGAGGITDTQYF,TGTGCCACCAGCAGAGGGTCGGCCTGGGGCGCGGGAGGGATCACAGATACGCAGTATTTT
14,TRBV10-1,TRBJ2-4,-,many,CASSESAIWNIQYF,TGCGCCAGCAGTGAGTCCGCCATTTGGAACATTCAGTACTTC
13,TRBV20-1,TRBJ1-2,-,few,CSARDTRYYGYTF,TGCAGTGCTAGAGATACCCGGTACTATGGCTACACCTTC
13,TRBV12-3/TRBV12-4,TRBJ1-5,TRBD1,few,CASSPRDRGPQHF,TGTGCCAGCAGTCCACGGGACAGGGGTCCCCAGCATTTT
16,TRBV24-1,TRBJ2-1,TRBD2,few,CATSDPLAGAYNEQFF,TGTGCCACCAGTGACCCCCTAGCGGGGGCCTACAATGAGCAGTTCTTC
13,TRBV20-1,TRBJ2-3,-,-,CSAWSALVDTQYF,TGCAGCGCTTGGAGCGCTCTCGTAGATACGCAGTATTTT
13,TRBV7-3,TRBJ2-3,-,-,CASSFLAPDTQYF,TGTGCCAGCAGCTTCCTCGCCCCAGATACGCAGTATTTT
16,TRBV7-2,TRBJ1-2,TRBD1,many,CASSFGQGQGLYGYTF,TGTGCCAGCAGCTTCGGACAGGGACAGGGGCTCTATGGCTACACCTTC
13,TRBV5-1,TRBJ2-5,-,-,CASSRAKPETQYF,TGCGCCAGCAGTCGGGCCAAGCCAGAGACCCAGTACTTC
11,TRBV20-1,TRBJ2-7,-,-,CSARARFEQYF,TGCAGTGCTAGAGCCCGGTTCGAGCAGTACTTC
14,TRBV18,TRBJ2-1,TRBD1,few,CASSPRAGGDEQFF,TGTGCCAGCTCACCACGGGCAGGGGGCGATGAGCAGTTCTTC
15,TRBV7-9,TRBJ2-7,-,many,CASSLGQGPSYEQYF,TGTGCCAGCAGCTTAGGGCAGGGGCCGTCCTACGAGCAGTACTTC
13,TRBV5-5,TRBJ2-7,-,few,CASSLADGNEQYF,TGTGCCAGCAGCTTGGCCGACGGGAACGAGCAGTACTTC
13,TRBV11-2,TRBJ1-2,-,-,CASSFGFNYGYTF,TGTGCCAGCAGCTTCGGGTTTAACTATGGCTACACCTTC
13,TRBV12-3/TRBV12-4,TRBJ2-7,-,many,CASSLVGQGEQYF,TGTGCCAGCAGTTTAGTGGGTCAGGGCGAGCAGTACTTC
14,TRBV6-5,TRBJ2-7,-,-,CASSYGPGTYEQYF,TGTGCCAGCAGTTACGGACCGGGTACCTACGAGCAGTACTTC
16,TRBV11-2,TRBJ2-7,TRBD2,-,CASSVSGTKNSYEQYF,TGTGCCAGCAGCGTATCCGGGACTAAAAACTCCTACGAGCAGTACTTC
14,TRBV29-1,TRBJ2-5,TRBD2,few,CSVRWVAGVETQYF,TGCAGCGTTCGGTGGGTAGCGGGAGTTGAGACCCAGTACTTC
15,TRBV20-1,TRBJ1-2,TRBD1,few,CSARDATGGVHGYTF,TGCAGTGCTAGAGATGCAACAGGGGGCGTTCATGGCTACACCTTC
12,TRBV29-1,TRBJ2-7,-,-,CSVVAHSYEQYF,TGCAGCGTTGTGGCACACTCCTACGAGCAGTACTTC
15,TRBV12-3/TRBV12-4,TRBJ1-5,TRBD1,few,CASSPGQGVVQPQHF,TGTGCCAGCAGCCCTGGACAGGGGGTTGTTCAGCCCCAGCATTTT
13,TRBV5-1,TRBJ1-1,-,few,CASSFQPNTEAFF,TGCGCCAGCAGCTTCCAGCCGAACACTGAAGCTTTCTTT
15,TRBV4-3,TRBJ2-7,-,few,CASSPVVTRGYEQYF,TGCGCCAGCAGCCCCGTGGTCACCAGAGGGTACGAGCAGTACTTC
16,TRBV24-1,TRBJ2-3,-,few,CATASGIGKITDTQYF,TGTGCCACCGCCTCGGGCATAGGAAAGATTACAGATACGCAGTATTTT
11,TRBV29-1,TRBJ1-4,-,-,CTIGDNEKLFF,TGCACGATTGGAGACAATGAAAAACTGTTTTTT
15,TRBV3-1,TRBJ2-4,-,-,CASSQDLREKNIQYF,TGTGCCAGCAGCCAAGATCTACGGGAGAAAAACATTCAGTACTTC
13,TRBV12-3/TRBV12-4,TRBJ1-5,-,many,CASSFLLNQPQHF,TGTGCCAGCAGTTTCCTTTTAAATCAGCCCCAGCATTTT
13,TRBV10-2,TRBJ2-5,-,-,CASSEQESETQYF,TGCGCCAGCAGTGAGCAGGAGAGCGAGACCCAGTACTTC
15,TRBV19,TRBJ1-5,-,-,CASSIDRHFTQPQHF,TGTGCCAGTAGTATAGATAGACATTTCACTCAGCCCCAGCATTTT
12,TRBV29-1,TRBJ2-1,-,many,CSVGGLYNEQFF,TGCAGCGTCGGAGGGCTCTACAATGAGCAGTTCTTC
15,TRBV7-6,TRBJ2-7,TRBD2,few,CASSSTSGTPHEQYF,TGTGCCAGCAGCTCAACTAGCGGGACGCCACACGAGCAGTACTTC
15,TRBV6-1,TRBJ1-1,-,few,CASERGGAGNTEAFF,TGTGCCAGCGAGAGAGGGGGGGCCGGGAACACTGAAGCTTTCTTT
13,TRBV7-2,TRBJ2-7,-,-,CASSLVGANEQYF,TGTGCCAGCAGCTTAGTGGGGGCGAACGAGCAGTACTTC
15,TRBV20-1,TRBJ2-3,-,-,CSAKGASVSTDTQYF,TGCAGTGCCAAGGGGGCTAGCGTTAGCACAGATACGCAGTATTTT
12,TRBV29-1,TRBJ2-1,TRBD2,few,CSVDIAGVEQFF,TGCAGCGTTGATATAGCGGGAGTTGAGCAGTTCTTC
17,TRBV5-6,TRBJ2-1,-,many,CASSLVVSGNSYNEQFF,TGTGCCAGCAGCTTGGTGGTTAGCGGTAACTCCTACAATGAGCAGTTCTTC
10,TRBV29-1,TRBJ2-5,-,few,CSGVQETQYF,TGCAGCGGCGTCCAAGAGACCCAGTACTTC
16,TRBV7-2,TRBJ2-1,-,-,CASSLEREYTNNEQFF,TGTGCCAGCAGCTTAGAACGAGAATATACAAACAATGAGCAGTTCTTC
12,TRBV24-1,TRBJ2-1,-,few,CATSDPRDEQFF,TGTGCCACCAGTGACCCCCGGGATGAGCAGTTCTTC
13,TRBV5-6,TRBJ1-2,-,few,CASSSAGGYGYTF,TGTGCCAGCAGCTCAGCCGGTGGCTATGGCTACACCTTC
15,TRBV11-2,TRBJ2-1,-,-,CASSVSSGTNNEQFF,TGTGCCAGCAGCGTGTCCTCCGGGACAAACAATGAGCAGTTCTTC
14,TRBV5-6,TRBJ1-2,-,-,CASSHQGTSYGYTF,TGTGCCAGCAGCCACCAGGGGACGTCCTATGGCTACACCTTC
15,TRBV4-2,TRBJ1-1,TRBD1,-,CASSVRDRGNTEAFF,TGTGCCAGCAGCGTCCGGGACAGGGGGAACACTGAAGCTTTCTTT
14,TRBV20-1,TRBJ2-5,-,-,CSARVSGPGETQYF,TGCAGTGCTAGAGTTTCGGGGCCAGGGGAGACCCAGTACTTC
15,TRBV7-9,TRBJ2-5,-,-,CASSLSLRGQETQYF,TGTGCCAGCAGCTTAAGCTTAAGGGGCCAAGAGACCCAGTACTTC